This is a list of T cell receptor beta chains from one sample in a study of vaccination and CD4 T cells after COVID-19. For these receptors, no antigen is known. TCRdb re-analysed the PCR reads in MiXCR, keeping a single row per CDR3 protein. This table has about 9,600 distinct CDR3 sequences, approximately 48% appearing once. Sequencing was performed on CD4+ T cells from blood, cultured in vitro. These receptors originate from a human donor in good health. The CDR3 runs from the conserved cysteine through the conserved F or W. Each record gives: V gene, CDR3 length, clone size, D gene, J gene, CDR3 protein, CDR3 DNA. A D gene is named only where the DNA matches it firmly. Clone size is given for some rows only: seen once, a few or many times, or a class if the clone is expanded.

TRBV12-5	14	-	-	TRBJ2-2	CASGLVDSTGELFF	TGTGCTAGTGGTTTGGTAGACAGCACCGGGGAGCTGTTTTTT
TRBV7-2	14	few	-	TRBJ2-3	CASSFQGHTDTQYF	TGTGCCAGCAGCTTTCAGGGTCACACAGATACGCAGTATTTT
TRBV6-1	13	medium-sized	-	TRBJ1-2	CASSDRELYGYTF	TGTGCCAGCAGTGACAGGGAGCTCTATGGCTACACCTTC
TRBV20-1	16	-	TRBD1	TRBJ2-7	CSATQPGQGVSYEQYF	TGCAGTGCTACGCAACCGGGACAGGGGGTCTCCTACGAGCAGTACTTC
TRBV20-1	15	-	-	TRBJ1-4	CSAEGGYATNEKLFF	TGCAGTGCTGAGGGCGGGTATGCAACTAATGAAAAACTGTTTTTT
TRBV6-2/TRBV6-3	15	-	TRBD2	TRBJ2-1	CASSLGRGGQNEQFF	TGTGCCAGCAGTTTGGGGCGGGGGGGCCAGAATGAGCAGTTCTTC
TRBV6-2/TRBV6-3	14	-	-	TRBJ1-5	CASSHGQSNQPQHF	TGTGCCAGCAGTCATGGACAGAGCAATCAGCCCCAGCATTTT
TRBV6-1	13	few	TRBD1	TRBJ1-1	CASRGQAYTEAFF	TGTGCCAGCAGGGGACAGGCCTACACTGAAGCTTTCTTT
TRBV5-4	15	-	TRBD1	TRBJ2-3	CASSGLRQGTDTQYF	TGTGCCAGCAGCGGTCTACGACAGGGGACAGATACGCAGTATTTT
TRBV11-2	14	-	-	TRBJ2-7	CASSLGGSTSEQYF	TGTGCCAGCAGCTTAGGGGGGTCGACGTCCGAGCAGTACTTC
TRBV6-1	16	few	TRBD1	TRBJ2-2	CASSVGQGRYTGELFF	TGTGCCAGTTCGGTAGGACAGGGGAGGTACACCGGGGAGCTGTTTTTT
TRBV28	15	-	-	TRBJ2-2	CASSFHSGRTGELFF	TGTGCCAGCAGTTTTCACAGCGGTAGGACCGGGGAGCTGTTTTTT
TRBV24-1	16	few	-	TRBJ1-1	CATSDGAGRGHTEAFF	TGTGCCACCAGTGATGGGGCCGGCAGGGGACACACTGAAGCTTTCTTT
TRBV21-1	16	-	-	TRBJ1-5	CASSKGRDLSNQPQHF	TGTGCCAGCAGCAAAGGACGAGATCTTAGCAATCAGCCCCAGCATTTT
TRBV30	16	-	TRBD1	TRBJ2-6	CAWTRQGAGGANVLTF	TGTGCCTGGACTCGACAGGGGGCAGGGGGGGCCAACGTCCTGACTTTC
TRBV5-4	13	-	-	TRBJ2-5	CASSRQGPETQYF	TGTGCCAGCAGCCGCCAGGGACCGGAGACCCAGTACTTC
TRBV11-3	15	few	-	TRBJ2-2	CASSPWGGNTGELFF	TGTGCCAGCAGCCCCTGGGGAGGGAACACCGGGGAGCTGTTTTTT
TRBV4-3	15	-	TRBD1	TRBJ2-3	CASSLDQGGTDTQYF	TGCGCCAGCAGCCTTGACCAGGGGGGCACAGATACGCAGTATTTT
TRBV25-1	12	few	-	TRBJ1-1	CASNPGAGRAFF	TGTGCCAGCAACCCGGGGGCTGGACGGGCTTTCTTT
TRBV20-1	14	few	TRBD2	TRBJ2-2	CSARDSGDTGELFF	TGCAGTGCTAGAGACAGCGGGGATACCGGGGAGCTGTTTTTT
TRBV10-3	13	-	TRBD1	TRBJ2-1	CATGTGANNEQFF	TGTGCCACCGGGACAGGGGCTAACAATGAGCAGTTCTTC
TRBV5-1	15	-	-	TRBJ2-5	CASSLVGSSGETQYF	TGCGCCAGCAGCTTGGTTGGGTCTAGTGGTGAGACCCAGTACTTC
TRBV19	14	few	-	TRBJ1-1	CASSRSPVNTEAFF	TGTGCCAGTAGTAGATCCCCCGTAAACACTGAAGCTTTCTTT
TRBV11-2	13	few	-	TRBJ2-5	CASSPDLVLAQYF	TGTGCCAGCAGCCCCGACCTGGTTTTGGCCCAGTACTTC
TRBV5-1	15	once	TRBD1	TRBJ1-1	CASSPYGTVNTEAFF	TGCGCCAGCAGCCCTTACGGGACAGTGAACACTGAAGCTTTCTTT
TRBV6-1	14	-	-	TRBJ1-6	CASRGAANNSPLHF	TGTGCCAGCAGAGGGGCAGCTAATAATTCACCCCTCCACTTT
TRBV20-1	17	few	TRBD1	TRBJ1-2	CSASIRKGTGKDYGYTF	TGCAGTGCTAGCATACGAAAAGGGACAGGGAAGGACTATGGCTACACCTTC
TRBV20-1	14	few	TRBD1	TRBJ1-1	CSASAGGLYTEAFF	TGCAGTGCTAGCGCAGGGGGCTTGTACACTGAAGCTTTCTTT
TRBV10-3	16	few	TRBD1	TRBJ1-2	CAISESTGGIGYGYTF	TGTGCCATCAGTGAGTCTACAGGGGGCATTGGCTATGGCTACACCTTC
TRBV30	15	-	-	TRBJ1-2	CAWSVRLEINYGYTF	TGTGCCTGGAGTGTACGTCTGGAGATTAACTATGGCTACACCTTC
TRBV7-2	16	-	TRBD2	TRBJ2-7	CASSESLAGGDYEQYF	TGTGCCAGCAGCGAAAGTCTAGCGGGGGGAGACTACGAGCAGTACTTC
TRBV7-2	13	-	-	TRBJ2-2	CASSLARAGELFF	TGTGCCAGCAGCTTAGCTAGGGCCGGGGAGCTGTTTTTT
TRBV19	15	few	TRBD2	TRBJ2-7	CASTPTSGTVYEQYF	TGTGCCAGTACCCCAACTAGCGGGACCGTTTACGAGCAGTACTTC
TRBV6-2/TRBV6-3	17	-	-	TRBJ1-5	CASNPSLGAEGNQPQHF	TGTGCCAGCAACCCATCCCTGGGGGCCGAAGGCAATCAGCCCCAGCATTTT
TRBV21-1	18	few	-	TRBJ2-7	CASSKSPGTSGKTYEQYF	TGTGCCAGCAGCAAGAGTCCTGGGACTAGCGGTAAGACCTACGAGCAGTACTTC
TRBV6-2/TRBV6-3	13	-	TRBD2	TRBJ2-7	CASSRGLAIQVHF	TGTGCCAGCAGCAGGGGACTAGCGATTCAGGTACACTTC
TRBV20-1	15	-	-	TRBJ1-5	CSARALGGGNQPQHF	TGCAGTGCTAGAGCCCTTGGAGGGGGCAATCAGCCCCAGCATTTT
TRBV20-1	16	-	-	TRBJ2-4	CSARILAGRTKNIQYF	TGCAGTGCTAGGATACTAGCCGGTCGAACCAAAAACATTCAGTACTTC
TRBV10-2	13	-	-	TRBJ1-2	CASSEWGAGGYTF	TGCGCCAGCAGTGAGTGGGGGGCGGGTGGCTACACCTTC
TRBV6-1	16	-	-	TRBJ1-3	CASSEPAGTTGNTIYF	TGTGCCAGCAGTGAACCCGCAGGGACAACTGGAAACACCATATATTTT
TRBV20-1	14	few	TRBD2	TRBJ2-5	CSAPRGWVPETQYF	TGCAGTGCTCCGCGGGGGTGGGTCCCGGAGACCCAGTACTTC
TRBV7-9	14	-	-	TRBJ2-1	CASSLDPGYNEQFF	TGTGCCAGCAGCTTAGATCCGGGGTACAATGAGCAGTTCTTC
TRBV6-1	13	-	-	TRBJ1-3	CASSGTTGNTIYF	TGTGCCAGCAGCGGGACTACTGGAAACACCATATATTTT
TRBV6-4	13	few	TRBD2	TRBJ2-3	CASSRGESDTQYF	TGTGCCAGCAGTCGGGGGGAATCAGATACGCAGTATTTT
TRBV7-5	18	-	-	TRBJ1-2	CISVSEAFLGRTNYGYTF	-
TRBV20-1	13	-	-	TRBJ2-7	CSVKGFFSYEQYF	TGCAGTGTCAAGGGGTTTTTCTCCTACGAGCAGTACTTC
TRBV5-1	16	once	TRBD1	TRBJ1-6	CASSLARGTGFSPLHF	TGCGCCAGCAGCTTGGCACGGGGGACAGGGTTTTCACCCCTCCACTTT
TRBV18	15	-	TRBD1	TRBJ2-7	CASSPGQGAPYEQYF	TGTGCCAGCTCACCAGGGCAGGGGGCCCCCTACGAGCAGTACTTC
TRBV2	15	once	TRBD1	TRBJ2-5	CASTRQGALRETQYF	TGTGCCAGCACCCGACAGGGGGCCCTCCGAGAGACCCAGTACTTC
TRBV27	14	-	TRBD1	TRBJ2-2	CASSGQSNTGELFF	TGTGCCAGTTCGGGACAGTCGAACACCGGGGAGCTGTTTTTT
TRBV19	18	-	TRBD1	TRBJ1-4	CASSQQGALARTNEKLFF	TGTGCCAGTAGTCAACAGGGGGCCCTGGCTCGGACTAATGAAAAACTGTTTTTT
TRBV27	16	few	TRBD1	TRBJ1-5	CASSLQAGGQRQPQHF	TGTGCCAGCAGTTTACAGGCAGGGGGCCAACGTCAGCCCCAGCATTTT
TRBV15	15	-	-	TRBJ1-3	CATSRDPLIGNTIYF	TGTGCCACCAGCAGAGATCCACTTATAGGAAACACCATATATTTT
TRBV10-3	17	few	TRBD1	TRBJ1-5	CAISDSGTGQSNQPQHF	TGTGCCATCAGTGACTCCGGGACAGGCCAAAGCAATCAGCCCCAGCATTTT